This T cell receptor beta chain was captured in a study of human T cells and chemical hapten exposure. Study summary: Affected patients, primarily female, had alopecia areata, totalis or universalis.

Time point denoted: patch test 1, 2 weeks after DPC sensitization. Treatment reported: therapeutic diphenylcyclopropenone sensitization with weekly scalp DPC. The germline CDR1 and CDR2 sequences are SGHNT and YYREEE (reference sequence). CDR3 size: 13 residues. Trimming took 7 bases from V and 8 from J, leaving 16 bases between them. One entry per CDR3 protein, called by TCRdb with MiXCR from the RACE reads. The sample lists roughly 160,000 distinct CDR3 sequences, roughly 14% seen once, with approximately 1.5% in the top ten. The TCR was taken from a woman in her 30s with alopecia areata. Some clones in this sample may be carry-over from other donors' samples. The specimen comprised whole blood, sampled in connection with sensitization to the hapten diphenylcyclopropenone (DPC). The J gene is TRBJ2-1, the V gene TRBV5-4; D could derive from TRBD1 or TRBD2 (5 bases each). CDR3 bases: TGTGCCAGCGGAACAGGTGCGAGGGATGAGCAGTTCTTC. As protein: CASGTGARDEQFF.